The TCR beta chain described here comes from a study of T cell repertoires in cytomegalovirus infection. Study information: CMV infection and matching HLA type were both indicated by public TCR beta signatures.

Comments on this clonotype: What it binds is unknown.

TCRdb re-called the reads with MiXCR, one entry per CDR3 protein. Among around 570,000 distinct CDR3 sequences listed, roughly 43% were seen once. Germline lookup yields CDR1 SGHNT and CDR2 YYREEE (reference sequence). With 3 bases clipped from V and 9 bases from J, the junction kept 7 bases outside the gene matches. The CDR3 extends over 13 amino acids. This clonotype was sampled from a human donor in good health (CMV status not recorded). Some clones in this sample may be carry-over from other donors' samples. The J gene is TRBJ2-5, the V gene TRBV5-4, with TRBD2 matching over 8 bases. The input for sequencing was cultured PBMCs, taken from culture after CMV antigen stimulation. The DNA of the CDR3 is TGTGCCAGCAGCTCCAGCGGGAGCGGGGCCCAGTACTTC. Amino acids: CASSSSGSGAQYF. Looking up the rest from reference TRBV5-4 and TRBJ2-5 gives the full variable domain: ETGVTQSPTHLIKTRGQQVTLRCSSQSGHNTVSWYQQALGQGPQFIFQYYREEENGRGNFPPRFSGLQFPNYSSELNVNALELDDSALYLCASSSSGSGAQYFGPGTRLLVL.